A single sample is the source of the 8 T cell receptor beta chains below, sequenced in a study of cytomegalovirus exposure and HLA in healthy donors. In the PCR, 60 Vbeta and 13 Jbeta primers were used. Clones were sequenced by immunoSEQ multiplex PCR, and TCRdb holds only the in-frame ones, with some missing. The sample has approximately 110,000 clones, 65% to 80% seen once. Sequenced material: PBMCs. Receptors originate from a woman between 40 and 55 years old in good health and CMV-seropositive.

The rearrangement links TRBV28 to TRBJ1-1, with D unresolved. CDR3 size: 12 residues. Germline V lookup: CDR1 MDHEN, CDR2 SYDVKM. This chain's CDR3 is CVVSTLNTEAFF. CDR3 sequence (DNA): TGTGTGGTTTCCACTTTAAACACTGAAGCTTTCTTT. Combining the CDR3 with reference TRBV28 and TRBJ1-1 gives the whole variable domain DVKVTQSSRYLVKRTGEKVFLECVQDMDHENMFWYRQDPGLGLRLIYFSYDVKMKEKGDIPEGYSVSREKKERFSLILESASTNQTSMYLCVVSTLNTEAFFGQGTRLTVV.

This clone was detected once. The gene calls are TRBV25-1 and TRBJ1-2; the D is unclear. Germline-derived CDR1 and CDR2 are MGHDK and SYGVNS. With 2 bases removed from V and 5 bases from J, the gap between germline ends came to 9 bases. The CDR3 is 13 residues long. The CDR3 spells CASSETATYGYTF. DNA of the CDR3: TGTGCCAGCAGTGAAACAGCTACTTATGGCTACACCTTC.

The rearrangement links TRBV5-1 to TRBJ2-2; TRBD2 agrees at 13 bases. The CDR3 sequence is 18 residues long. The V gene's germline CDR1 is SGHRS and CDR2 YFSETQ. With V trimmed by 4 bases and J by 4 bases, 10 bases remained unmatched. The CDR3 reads CASSELLAGGPSTGELFF. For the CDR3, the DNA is TGCGCCAGCAGCGAATTACTAGCGGGAGGGCCGAGCACCGGGGAGCTGTTTTTT. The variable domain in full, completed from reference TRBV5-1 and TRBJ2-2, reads KAGVTQTPRYLIKTRGQQVTLSCSPISGHRSVSWYQQTPGQGLQFLFEYFSETQRNKGNFPGRFSGRQFSNSRSEMNVSTLELGDSALYLCASSELLAGGPSTGELFFGEGSRLTVL.

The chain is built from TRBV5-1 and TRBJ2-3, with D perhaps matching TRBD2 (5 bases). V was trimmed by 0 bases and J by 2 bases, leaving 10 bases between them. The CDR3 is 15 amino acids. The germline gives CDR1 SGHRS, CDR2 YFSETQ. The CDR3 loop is CASSLVASPTDTQYF. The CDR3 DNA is TGCGCCAGCAGCTTGGTTGCTAGCCCCACAGATACGCAGTATTTT.

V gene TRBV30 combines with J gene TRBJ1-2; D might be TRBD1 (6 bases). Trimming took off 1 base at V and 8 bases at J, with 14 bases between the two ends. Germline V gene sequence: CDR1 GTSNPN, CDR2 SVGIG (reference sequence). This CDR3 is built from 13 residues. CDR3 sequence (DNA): TGTGCCTGGAGTGGGGAGCGGGGGCGAGGCTACACCTTC. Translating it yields CAWSGERGRGYTF.

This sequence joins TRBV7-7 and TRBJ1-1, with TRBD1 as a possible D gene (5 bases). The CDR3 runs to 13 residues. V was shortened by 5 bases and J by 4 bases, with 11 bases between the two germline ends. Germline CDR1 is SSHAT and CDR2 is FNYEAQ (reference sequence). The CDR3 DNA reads TGTGCCAGCAGCCAGGTCCAGGGCACTGAAGCTTTCTTT. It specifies CASSQVQGTEAFF.

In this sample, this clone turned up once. This CDR3 is CASSPGGSYEQYF. The CDR3 coding sequence is TGTGCCAGCAGCCCGGGAGGGAGCTACGAGCAGTACTTC. V and J are TRBV6-5 and TRBJ2-7, with TRBD2 matching over 8 bases. This CDR3 has 13 residues. CDR1 MNHEY and CDR2 SVGAGI come from the germline V gene. V lost 6 bases, J lost 3 bases, and 4 bases stayed unmatched.

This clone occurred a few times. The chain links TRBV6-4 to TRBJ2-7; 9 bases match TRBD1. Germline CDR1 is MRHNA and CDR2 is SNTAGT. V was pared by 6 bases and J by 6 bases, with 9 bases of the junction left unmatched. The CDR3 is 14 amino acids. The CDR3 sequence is CASSFDRGSAEQYF. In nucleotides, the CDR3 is TGTGCCAGCAGCTTCGACAGGGGGTCGGCCGAGCAGTACTTC.